The rows below give T cell receptor beta chains drawn from one sample of a study of radiation and T cells in renal cell carcinoma. This table comes from immunoSEQ multiplex PCR, and its TCRdb copy is limited to in-frame clones, with some not included. The table lists 95,000 to 150,000 clones, about four fifths of them singletons, with approximately 3% in the top ten. Sequences were derived from blood, sampled from a patient whose treatment included radiotherapy and nephrectomy. The receptors derive from a woman in her fifties or sixties with renal cell carcinoma. Both conserved end residues are part of each CDR3. A D gene is named only where the DNA matches it firmly. Part of the rows lack a size; the others show once, few, many or a class for expanded clones.

j_gene,v_gene,d_gene,abundance,CDR3aa,CDR3nt
TRBJ2-3,TRBV6-1,TRBD2,once,CASRRSGETDTQYF,TGTGCCAGCAGGCGTAGCGGGGAAACAGATACGCAGTATTTT
TRBJ1-2,TRBV7-3,-,-,CASSSSGTSNYGYTF,TGTGCCAGCAGCTCCTCTGGGACATCTAACTATGGCTACACCTTC
TRBJ1-1,TRBV27,-,many,CASSSLQGFGNTEAFF,TGTGCCAGCAGTTCCCTCCAGGGTTTCGGGAACACTGAAGCTTTCTTT
TRBJ1-6,TRBV9,TRBD1,once,CASSVGQGRDSPLHF,TGTGCCAGCAGCGTAGGACAGGGAAGGGACTCACCCCTCCACTTT
TRBJ2-6,TRBV4-2,-,-,CASSQHTVKGSGANVLTF,TGTGCCAGCAGCCAACATACGGTTAAGGGGTCTGGGGCCAACGTCCTGACTTTC
TRBJ1-2,TRBV19,-,-,CASSIDSYYGYTF,TGTGCCAGTAGTATAGACAGTTACTATGGCTACACCTTC
TRBJ1-3,TRBV6-5,-,-,CASSYFGGTGNTIYF,TGTGCCAGCAGTTACTTTGGGGGGACTGGAAACACCATATATTTT
TRBJ1-1,TRBV19,-,-,CASTHLHVAQNTEAFF,TGTGCCAGTACCCACCTTCACGTAGCCCAGAACACTGAAGCTTTCTTT
TRBJ1-6,TRBV28,-,-,CASSSPSRGGSPLHF,TGTGCCAGCAGCTCTCCGAGCCGGGGCGGATCACCCCTCCACTTT
TRBJ2-2,TRBV30,-,once,CAWIQTAPNTGELFF,TGTGCCTGGATCCAGACGGCCCCGAACACCGGGGAGCTGTTTTTT
TRBJ1-4,TRBV7-9,TRBD1,-,CASSNLRGQGMNEKLFF,TGTGCCAGCAGCAATTTACGGGGACAGGGCATGAATGAAAAACTGTTTTTT
TRBJ1-2,TRBV28,-,once,CASSSLAVGYTF,TGTGCCAGCAGCTCGCTGGCCGTTGGCTACACCTTC
TRBJ1-6,TRBV5-1,TRBD1,-,CASSLGQGPGSYNSPLHF,TGCGCCAGCAGCTTGGGACAGGGGCCCGGCTCCTATAATTCACCCCTCCACTTT
TRBJ2-5,TRBV6-5,TRBD1,-,CASSSRNGQGRETQYF,TGTGCCAGCAGTTCGCGTAATGGACAGGGCAGGGAGACCCAGTACTTC
TRBJ2-7,TRBV5-1,TRBD2,-,CASSLMGLAGVDEQYF,TGCGCCAGCAGCTTGATGGGACTAGCGGGGGTCGACGAGCAGTACTTC
TRBJ2-3,TRBV27,-,-,CASRDGTTDTQYF,TGTGCCAGCCGGGACGGTACCACAGATACGCAGTATTTT
TRBJ2-1,TRBV7-2,-,-,CASSLGTYNEQFF,TGTGCCAGCAGCTTGGGGACTTACAATGAGCAGTTCTTC
TRBJ1-6,TRBV7-9,-,-,CASSLAEVGSSPLHF,TGTGCCAGCAGCCTGGCAGAGGTTGGTTCCTCACCCCTCCACTTT
TRBJ1-1,TRBV11-1,-,once,CASSPDENTEAFF,TGTGCCAGCAGCCCCGACGAGAACACTGAAGCTTTCTTT
TRBJ2-7,TRBV4-2,TRBD1,-,CASSQVGGQGFEQYF,TGTGCCAGCAGCCAAGTGGGGGGACAGGGGTTCGAGCAGTACTTC
TRBJ2-5,TRBV5-1,TRBD2,-,CASSSGTSYFQETQYF,TGCGCCAGCAGCTCCGGGACTAGTTACTTCCAAGAGACCCAGTACTTC
TRBJ1-5,TRBV19,-,-,CASAFRGSTNQPQHF,TGTGCCAGTGCCTTCCGGGGAAGCACCAATCAGCCCCAGCATTTT
TRBJ2-7,TRBV7-6,-,-,CATGNRPYEQYF,TGTGCCACCGGGAACCGCCCTTACGAGCAGTACTTC
TRBJ1-2,TRBV7-9,-,few,CASRELDYGYTF,TGTGCCAGTCGAGAGCTCGACTATGGCTACACCTTC
TRBJ2-7,TRBV4-1,-,once,CASSQATRAYEQYF,TGCGCCAGCAGCCAAGCCACCAGGGCCTACGAGCAGTACTTC
TRBJ2-7,TRBV18,TRBD1,-,CASSGSGTGAYEQYF,TGTGCCAGCTCAGGATCCGGGACAGGTGCCTACGAGCAGTACTTC
TRBJ2-3,TRBV29-1,-,-,CSVERQFTDTQYF,TGCAGCGTTGAGAGGCAGTTCACAGATACGCAGTATTTT
TRBJ2-6,TRBV6-1,TRBD2,-,CASSGGGSGANVLTF,TGTGCCAGCAGTGGGGGGGGATCTGGGGCCAACGTCCTGACTTTC
TRBJ1-4,TRBV7-9,-,-,CASSLDYRSTTNEKLFF,TGTGCCAGCAGCTTAGATTACAGGAGTACAACTAATGAAAAACTGTTTTTT
TRBJ1-1,TRBV9,-,-,CASSVAGDPKAFF,TGTGCCAGCAGCGTAGCAGGCGACCCTAAAGCTTTCTTT
TRBJ1-2,TRBV18,-,-,CASSPLDATDGYTF,TGTGCCAGCTCACCACTTGACGCGACGGACGGCTACACCTTC
TRBJ2-5,TRBV19,-,-,CASSINPQGQETQYF,TGTGCCAGTAGTATAAACCCGCAGGGACAAGAGACCCAGTACTTC
TRBJ1-1,TRBV6-5,-,-,CASSYGMDTEAFF,TGTGCCAGCAGTTACGGAATGGACACTGAAGCTTTCTTT
TRBJ2-3,TRBV10-3,-,-,CAISDDGGVSAQISQYF,TGTGCCATCAGTGATGATGGAGGGGTTTCGGCGCAGATTTCGCAGTATTTT
TRBJ2-1,TRBV7-9,-,-,CASSRGPYNEQFF,TGTGCCAGCAGCCGGGGGCCCTACAATGAGCAGTTCTTC
TRBJ1-3,TRBV7-6,TRBD1,-,CASSSQTGQLSGNTIYF,TGTGCCAGCAGCTCCCAGACAGGGCAGCTCTCTGGAAACACCATATATTTT
TRBJ1-4,TRBV27,-,-,CASSLLGDGEKLFF,TGTGCCAGCAGTTTATTGGGGGATGGGGAAAAACTGTTTTTT
TRBJ1-1,TRBV6-5,-,-,CASARGGAEAFF,TGTGCCAGCGCCCGGGGAGGCGCTGAAGCTTTCTTT
TRBJ2-6,TRBV18,-,once,CASAQARGANVLTF,TGTGCCAGCGCACAGGCAAGAGGGGCCAACGTCCTGACTTTC
TRBJ1-1,TRBV30,-,once,CAWSDPPRGTEAFF,TGTGCCTGGAGTGACCCACCGAGGGGCACTGAAGCTTTCTTT
TRBJ1-3,TRBV4-3,-,-,CASSPRLQGAEPGNTIYF,TGCGCCAGCAGCCCCCGCCTACAGGGTGCGGAACCTGGAAACACCATATATTTT
TRBJ1-1,TRBV2,-,few,CASMGGYTEAFF,TGTGCCAGCATGGGAGGGTACACTGAAGCTTTCTTT
TRBJ1-2,TRBV11-3,-,-,CASSSRHGDGYTF,TGTGCCAGCAGCTCCCGACACGGGGATGGCTACACCTTC
TRBJ1-1,TRBV28,-,-,CASRLSRTRGTEAFF,TGTGCCAGCAGACTCTCCCGCACCAGGGGAACTGAAGCTTTCTTT
TRBJ2-3,TRBV6-1,-,-,CASSESPEHGQYF,TGTGCCAGCAGTGAATCCCCGGAACATGGGCAGTATTTT
TRBJ2-3,TRBV29-1,TRBD2,-,CSVPRAGGTDTQYF,TGCAGCGTTCCCAGAGCGGGAGGCACAGATACGCAGTATTTT
TRBJ1-2,TRBV4-3,-,-,CASSQDPGILMGYTF,TGCGCCAGCAGCCAAGATCCGGGCATTCTTATGGGCTACACCTTC
TRBJ1-5,TRBV11-2,-,-,CASSLVPDQPQHF,TGTGCCAGCAGCTTAGTCCCGGATCAGCCCCAGCATTTT
TRBJ1-2,TRBV5-6,TRBD1,-,CASRYTGDSGYTF,TGTGCCAGCAGATATACAGGGGATAGCGGCTACACCTTC